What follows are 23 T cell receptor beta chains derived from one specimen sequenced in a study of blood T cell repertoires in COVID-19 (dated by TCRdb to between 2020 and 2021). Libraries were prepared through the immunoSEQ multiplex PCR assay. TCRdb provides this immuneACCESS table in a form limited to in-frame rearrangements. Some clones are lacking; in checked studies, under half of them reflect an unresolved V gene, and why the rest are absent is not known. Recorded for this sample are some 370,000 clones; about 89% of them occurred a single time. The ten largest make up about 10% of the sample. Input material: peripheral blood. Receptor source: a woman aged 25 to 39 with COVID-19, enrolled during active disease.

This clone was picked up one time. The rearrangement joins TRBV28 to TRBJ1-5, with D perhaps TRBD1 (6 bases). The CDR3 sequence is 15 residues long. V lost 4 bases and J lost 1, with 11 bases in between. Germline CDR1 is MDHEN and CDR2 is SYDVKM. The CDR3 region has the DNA TGTGCCAGCAGTTGGCGTGGACAGAGCAATCAGCCCCAGCATTTT. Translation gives CASSWRGQSNQPQHF. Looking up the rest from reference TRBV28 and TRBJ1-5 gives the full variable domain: DVKVTQSSRYLVKRTGEKVFLECVQDMDHENMFWYRQDPGLGLRLIYFSYDVKMKEKGDIPEGYSVSREKKERFSLILESASTNQTSMYLCASSWRGQSNQPQHFGDGTRLSIL.

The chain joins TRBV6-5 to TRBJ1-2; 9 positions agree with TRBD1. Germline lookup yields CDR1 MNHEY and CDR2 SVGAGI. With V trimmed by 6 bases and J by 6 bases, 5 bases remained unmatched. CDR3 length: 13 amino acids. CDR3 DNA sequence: TGTGCCAGCAGCATACAGGGGGCTGATGGCTACACCTTC. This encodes CASSIQGADGYTF.

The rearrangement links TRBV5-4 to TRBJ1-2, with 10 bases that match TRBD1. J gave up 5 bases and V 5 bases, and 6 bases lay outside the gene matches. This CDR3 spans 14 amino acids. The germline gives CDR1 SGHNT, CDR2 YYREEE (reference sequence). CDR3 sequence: CASRPGTGEYGYTF. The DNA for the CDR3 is TGTGCCAGCAGACCCGGGACAGGGGAGTATGGCTACACCTTC.

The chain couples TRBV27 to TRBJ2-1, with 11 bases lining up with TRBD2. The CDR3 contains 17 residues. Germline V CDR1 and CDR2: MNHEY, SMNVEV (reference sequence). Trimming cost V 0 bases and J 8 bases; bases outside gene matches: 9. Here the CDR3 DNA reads TGTGCCAGCAGTTTATCTAGCGGGAGGGCCCGTTTGTATGAGCAGTTCTTC. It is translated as CASSLSSGRARLYEQFF.

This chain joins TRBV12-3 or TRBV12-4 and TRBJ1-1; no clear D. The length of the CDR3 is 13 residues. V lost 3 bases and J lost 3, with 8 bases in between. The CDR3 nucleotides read TGTGCCAGCAGTTTTAGCGTAGACACTGAAGCTTTCTTT. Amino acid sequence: CASSFSVDTEAFF.

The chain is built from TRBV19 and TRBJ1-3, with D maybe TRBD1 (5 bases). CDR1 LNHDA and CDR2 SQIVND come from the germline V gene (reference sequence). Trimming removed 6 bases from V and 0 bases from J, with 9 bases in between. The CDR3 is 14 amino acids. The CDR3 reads CASSSGGSGNTIYF. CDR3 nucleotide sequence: TGTGCCAGTAGCTCCGGGGGCTCTGGAAACACCATATATTTT.

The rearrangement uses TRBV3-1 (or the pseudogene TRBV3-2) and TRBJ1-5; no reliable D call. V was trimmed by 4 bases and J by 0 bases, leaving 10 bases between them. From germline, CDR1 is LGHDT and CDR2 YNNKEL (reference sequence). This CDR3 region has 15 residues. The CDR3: CASSPTENSNQPQHF. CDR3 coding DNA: TGTGCCAGCAGCCCTACAGAGAATAGCAATCAGCCCCAGCATTTT.

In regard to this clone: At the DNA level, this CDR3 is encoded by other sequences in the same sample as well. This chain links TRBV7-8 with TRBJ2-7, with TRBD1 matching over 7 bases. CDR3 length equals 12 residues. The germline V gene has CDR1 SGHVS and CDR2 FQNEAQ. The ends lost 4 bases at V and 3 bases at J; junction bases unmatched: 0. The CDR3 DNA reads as TGTGCCAGCAGCTGGGACAGCTACGAGCAGTACTTC. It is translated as CASSWDSYEQYF.

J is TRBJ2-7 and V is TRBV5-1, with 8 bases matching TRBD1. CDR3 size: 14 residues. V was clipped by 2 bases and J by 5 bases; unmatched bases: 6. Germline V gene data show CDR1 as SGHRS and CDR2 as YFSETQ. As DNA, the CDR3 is TGCGCCAGCAGCTTAACCGGACAGGGAGACGAGCAGTACTTC. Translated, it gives CASSLTGQGDEQYF.

CDR3 region: CSVGHLAGVTDTQYF. In nucleotides, the CDR3 is TGCAGCGTGGGACACTTAGCGGGAGTAACAGATACGCAGTATTTT. This chain uses TRBV29-1 with TRBJ2-3; 9 positions agree with TRBD2. This CDR3 is built from 15 residues. The trim removed 6 bases at V and 3 bases at J, leaving 10 bases unmatched. Germline V gene sequence: CDR1 SQVTM, CDR2 ANQGSEA.

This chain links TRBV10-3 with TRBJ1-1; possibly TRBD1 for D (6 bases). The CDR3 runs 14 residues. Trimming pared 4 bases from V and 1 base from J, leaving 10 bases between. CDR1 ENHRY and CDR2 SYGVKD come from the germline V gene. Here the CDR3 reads CAISARQANTEAFF. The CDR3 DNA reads TGTGCCATCAGTGCGCGACAGGCGAACACTGAAGCTTTCTTT.

The CDR3 DNA reads TGTGCCAGCAGAGGGAGAAAAGAGACCCAGTACTTC. Its translation: CASRGRKETQYF. The chain uses TRBV7-2 and TRBJ2-5; D is possibly TRBD2 (5 bases). CDR3 length: 12 residues. V lost 6 bases and J 3 bases, leaving 8 bases between the germline ends. Germline assignment: CDR1 SGHTA and CDR2 FQGNSA.

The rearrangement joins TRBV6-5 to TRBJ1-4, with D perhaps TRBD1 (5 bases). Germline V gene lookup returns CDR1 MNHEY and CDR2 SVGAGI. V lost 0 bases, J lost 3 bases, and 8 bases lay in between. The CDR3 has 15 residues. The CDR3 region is CASSYSGGANEKLFF. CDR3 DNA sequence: TGTGCCAGCAGTTACTCTGGGGGGGCTAATGAAAAACTGTTTTTT.

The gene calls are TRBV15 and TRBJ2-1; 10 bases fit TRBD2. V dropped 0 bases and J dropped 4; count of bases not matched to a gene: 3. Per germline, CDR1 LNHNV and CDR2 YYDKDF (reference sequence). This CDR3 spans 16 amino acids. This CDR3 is CATSREAGGVYNEQFF. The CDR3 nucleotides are TGTGCCACCAGCAGAGAAGCGGGAGGGGTTTACAATGAGCAGTTCTTC.

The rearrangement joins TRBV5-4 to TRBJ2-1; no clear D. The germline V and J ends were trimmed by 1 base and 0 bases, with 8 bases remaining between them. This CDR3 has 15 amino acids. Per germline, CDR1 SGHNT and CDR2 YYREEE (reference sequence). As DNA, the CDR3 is TGTGCCAGCAGCTTGCCGAGGAGCTCCTACAATGAGCAGTTCTTC. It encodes CASSLPRSSYNEQFF.

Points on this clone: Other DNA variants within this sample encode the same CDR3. The CDR3 is CASSQAGTEAFF. The DNA of the CDR3 is TGCGCCAGCAGCCAAGCGGGAACTGAAGCTTTCTTT. The chain combines TRBV4-1 with TRBJ1-1, with D uncertain. The CDR3 runs to 12 residues. V was cut by 1 base and J by 5 bases, with 5 bases left in between. Per the germline V gene, CDR1 is MGHRA and CDR2 is YSYEKL.

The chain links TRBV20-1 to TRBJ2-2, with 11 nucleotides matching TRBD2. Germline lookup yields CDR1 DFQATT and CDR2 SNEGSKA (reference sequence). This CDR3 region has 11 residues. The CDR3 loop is CGTSGAGELFF. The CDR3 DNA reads TGCGGGACTAGCGGTGCCGGGGAGCTGTTTTTT.

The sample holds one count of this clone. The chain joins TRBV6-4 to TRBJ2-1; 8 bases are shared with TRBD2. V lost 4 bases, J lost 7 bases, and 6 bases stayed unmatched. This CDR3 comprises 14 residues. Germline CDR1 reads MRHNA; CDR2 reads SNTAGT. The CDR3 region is CASSASGSVNEQFF. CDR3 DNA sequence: TGTGCCAGCAGTGCCAGCGGGAGTGTTAATGAGCAGTTCTTC.

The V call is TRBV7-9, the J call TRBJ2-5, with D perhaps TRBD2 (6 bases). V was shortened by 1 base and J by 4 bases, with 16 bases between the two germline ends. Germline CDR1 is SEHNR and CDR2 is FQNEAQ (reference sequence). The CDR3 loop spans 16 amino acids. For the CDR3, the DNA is TGTGCCAGCAGCTTAGTGGGCCGGAGGGAGGTAGAGACCCAGTACTTC. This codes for CASSLVGRREVETQYF.

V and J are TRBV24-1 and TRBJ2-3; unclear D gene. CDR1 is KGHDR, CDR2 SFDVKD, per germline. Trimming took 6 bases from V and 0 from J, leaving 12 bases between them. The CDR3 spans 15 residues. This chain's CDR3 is CATSQLQTSTDTQYF. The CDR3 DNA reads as TGTGCCACCAGTCAACTCCAAACTAGCACAGATACGCAGTATTTT.

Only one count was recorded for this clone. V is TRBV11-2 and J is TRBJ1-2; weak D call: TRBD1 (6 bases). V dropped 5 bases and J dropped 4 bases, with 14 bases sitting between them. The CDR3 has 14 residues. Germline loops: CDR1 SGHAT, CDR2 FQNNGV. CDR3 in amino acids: CASSLGTTIYGYTF. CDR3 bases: TGTGCCAGCAGCCTAGGGACAACCATCTATGGCTACACCTTC.

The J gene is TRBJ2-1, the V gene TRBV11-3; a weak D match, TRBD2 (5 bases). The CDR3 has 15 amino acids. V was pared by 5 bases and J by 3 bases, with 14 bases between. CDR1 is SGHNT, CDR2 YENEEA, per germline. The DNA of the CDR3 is TGTGCCAGCAGCCCCCGGGTAGCGAGCTACAATGAGCAGTTCTTC. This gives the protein CASSPRVASYNEQFF.

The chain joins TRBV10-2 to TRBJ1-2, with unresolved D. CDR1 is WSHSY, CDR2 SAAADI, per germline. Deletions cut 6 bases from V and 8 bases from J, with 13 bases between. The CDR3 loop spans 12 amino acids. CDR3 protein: CASRGSAAGYTF. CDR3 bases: TGCGCCAGCAGAGGGTCAGCGGCGGGCTACACCTTC.